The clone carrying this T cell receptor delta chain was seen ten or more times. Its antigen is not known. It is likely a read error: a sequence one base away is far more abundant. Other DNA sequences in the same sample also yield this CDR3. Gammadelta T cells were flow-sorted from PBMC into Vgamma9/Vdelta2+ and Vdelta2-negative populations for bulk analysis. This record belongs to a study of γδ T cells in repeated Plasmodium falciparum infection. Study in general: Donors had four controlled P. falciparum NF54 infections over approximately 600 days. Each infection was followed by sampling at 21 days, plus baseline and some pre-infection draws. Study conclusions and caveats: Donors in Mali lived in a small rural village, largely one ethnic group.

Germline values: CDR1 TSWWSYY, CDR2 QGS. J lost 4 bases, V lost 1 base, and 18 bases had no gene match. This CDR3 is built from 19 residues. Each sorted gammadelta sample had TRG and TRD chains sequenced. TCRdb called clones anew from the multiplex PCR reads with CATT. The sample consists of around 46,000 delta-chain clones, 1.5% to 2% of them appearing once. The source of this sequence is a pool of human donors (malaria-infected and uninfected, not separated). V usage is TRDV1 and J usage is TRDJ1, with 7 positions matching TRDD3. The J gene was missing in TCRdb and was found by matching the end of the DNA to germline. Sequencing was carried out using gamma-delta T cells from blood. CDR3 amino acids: CALGEHIYVRWGRVDKLIF. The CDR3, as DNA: TGTGCTCTTGGGGAACATATCTACGTGAGGTGGGGGAGAGTCGATAAACTCATCTTT.